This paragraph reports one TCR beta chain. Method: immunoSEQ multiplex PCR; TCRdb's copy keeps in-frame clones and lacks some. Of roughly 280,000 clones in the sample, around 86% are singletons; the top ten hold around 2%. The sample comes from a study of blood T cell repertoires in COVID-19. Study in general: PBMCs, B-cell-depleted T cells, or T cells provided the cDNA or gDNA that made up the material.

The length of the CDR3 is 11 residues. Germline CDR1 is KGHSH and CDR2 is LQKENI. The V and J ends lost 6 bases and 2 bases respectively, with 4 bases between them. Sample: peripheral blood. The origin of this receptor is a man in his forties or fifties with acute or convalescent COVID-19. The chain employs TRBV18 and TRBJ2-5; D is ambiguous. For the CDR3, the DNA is TGTGCCAGCTCCTTACAAGAGACCCAGTACTTC. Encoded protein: CASSLQETQYF.